This T cell receptor beta chain derives from a study of shared clonotypes between healthy human individuals. The study enrolled healthy HIV-negative adults without recent acute infections or vaccinations as donors. CDR1 is SNHLY and CDR2 is FYNNEI in the germline V gene. J lost 7 bases, V lost 2 bases, and 5 bases had no gene match. The CDR3 loop spans 15 amino acids. Sequencing was performed with immunoSEQ multiplex PCR; in TCRdb, only in-frame clones are kept and a portion is missing. This table holds 2 million to 2.5 million clones, approximately 94% found once. This clone was counted once. The sequenced sample consisted of naive CD4+ T cells sorted from blood. Regarding subset: CD45RA+ positively selected. The V and J genes are TRBV2 and TRBJ1-6, with 7 bases lining up with TRBD1. The source is a man between 18 and 29 years old in good health. The CDR3 nucleotides read TGTGCCAGCAGTGAACAGGGGGATATAAATTCACCCCTCCACTTT. It is translated as CASSEQGDINSPLHF.